These T cell receptor beta chains were read from a single sample in a study of technical replicates of blood from a few donors. Method: immunoSEQ multiplex PCR; TCRdb's copy keeps in-frame clones and lacks some. This table holds tens of thousands of clones, about 90% found once. Sequencing was carried out using T cells isolated from PBMCs. All receptors come from a human donor in good health. The CDR3 runs from the conserved cysteine through the conserved F or W. Fields, in order: J gene, V gene, clone size, D gene, CDR3 protein, CDR3 DNA. D genes are given only for firm matches. Clone size is stated in some rows and not others, as once, few, many or a class when expanded.

j_call: TRBJ2-3
v_call: TRBV6-6
clone_size: .
d_call: TRBD2
cdr3_aa: CASSPPSGTSTDTQYF
cdr3_nt: TGTGCCAGCAGTCCACCTAGCGGCACTAGCACAGATACGCAGTATTTT

j_call: TRBJ1-2
v_call: TRBV28
clone_size: .
d_call: TRBD1
cdr3_aa: CASSLGQALGGYTF
cdr3_nt: TGTGCCAGCAGTTTAGGACAGGCCTTGGGCGGCTACACCTTC

j_call: TRBJ2-7
v_call: TRBV5-6
clone_size: once
d_call: .
cdr3_aa: CASSSSYEQYF
cdr3_nt: TGTGCCAGCAGCTCTTCCTACGAGCAGTACTTC

j_call: TRBJ2-1
v_call: TRBV4-2
clone_size: .
d_call: .
cdr3_aa: CASSLPYDNEQFF
cdr3_nt: TGTGCCAGCAGCCTCCCTTATGACAATGAGCAGTTCTTC

j_call: TRBJ1-5
v_call: TRBV21-1
clone_size: .
d_call: .
cdr3_aa: CASSNQPGGNQPQHF
cdr3_nt: TGTGCCAGCAGCAATCAGCCGGGGGGCAATCAGCCCCAGCATTTT

j_call: TRBJ1-1
v_call: TRBV4-1
clone_size: .
d_call: .
cdr3_aa: CASSPSRDEAFF
cdr3_nt: TGCGCCAGCAGCCCAAGCAGGGATGAAGCTTTCTTT

j_call: TRBJ2-1
v_call: TRBV6-5
clone_size: .
d_call: TRBD1
cdr3_aa: CASSLAGTGFNEQFF
cdr3_nt: TGTGCCAGCAGTCTAGCCGGGACAGGGTTTAATGAGCAGTTCTTC

j_call: TRBJ1-2
v_call: TRBV30
clone_size: .
d_call: .
cdr3_aa: CAWSAANYGYTF
cdr3_nt: TGTGCCTGGAGTGCAGCTAACTATGGCTACACCTTC

j_call: TRBJ2-7
v_call: TRBV6-5
clone_size: once
d_call: TRBD1
cdr3_aa: CASRTGTVSYEQYF
cdr3_nt: TGTGCCAGCAGAACCGGGACAGTCTCCTACGAGCAGTACTTC

j_call: TRBJ2-7
v_call: TRBV5-6
clone_size: .
d_call: TRBD1
cdr3_aa: CASSLQGQVSYEQYF
cdr3_nt: TGTGCCAGCAGCTTGCAGGGACAGGTCTCCTACGAGCAGTACTTC

j_call: TRBJ1-3
v_call: TRBV4-2
clone_size: .
d_call: .
cdr3_aa: CASSQDLQLISGNTIYF
cdr3_nt: TGTGCCAGCAGCCAAGATCTACAGTTAATCTCTGGAAACACCATATATTTT

j_call: TRBJ1-4
v_call: TRBV15
clone_size: .
d_call: .
cdr3_aa: CATSTDRLTNEKLFF
cdr3_nt: TGTGCCACCAGCACTGACAGATTAACTAATGAAAAACTGTTTTTT

j_call: TRBJ1-5
v_call: TRBV28
clone_size: .
d_call: TRBD1
cdr3_aa: CASSLGRGDYQPQHF
cdr3_nt: TGTGCCAGCAGTTTAGGCAGGGGGGACTATCAGCCCCAGCATTTT

j_call: TRBJ2-7
v_call: TRBV30
clone_size: few
d_call: .
cdr3_aa: CAWSDIAIWDEQYF
cdr3_nt: TGTGCCTGGAGCGACATTGCTATCTGGGACGAGCAGTACTTC

j_call: TRBJ1-2
v_call: TRBV7-9
clone_size: .
d_call: .
cdr3_aa: CASSLDDGPGYTF
cdr3_nt: TGTGCCAGCAGCTTAGATGATGGGCCGGGCTACACCTTC

j_call: TRBJ2-2
v_call: TRBV4-1
clone_size: .
d_call: .
cdr3_aa: CASSQDWLPELFF
cdr3_nt: TGCGCCAGCAGCCAAGATTGGCTCCCGGAGCTGTTTTTT

j_call: TRBJ1-5
v_call: TRBV30
clone_size: .
d_call: .
cdr3_aa: CAWSVLEGQGQPQHF
cdr3_nt: TGTGCCTGGAGTGTACTGGAGGGGCAGGGTCAGCCCCAGCATTTT

j_call: TRBJ2-2
v_call: TRBV5-1
clone_size: once
d_call: TRBD1
cdr3_aa: CASSTQGFANTGELFF
cdr3_nt: TGCGCCAGCAGTACACAGGGGTTCGCGAACACCGGGGAGCTGTTTTTT

j_call: TRBJ2-5
v_call: TRBV6-5
clone_size: .
d_call: TRBD2
cdr3_aa: CASSWLGGGKETQYF
cdr3_nt: TGTGCCAGCAGTTGGCTCGGGGGGGGAAAAGAGACCCAGTACTTC

j_call: TRBJ1-5
v_call: TRBV28
clone_size: .
d_call: .
cdr3_aa: CASSLGQPQHF
cdr3_nt: TGTGCCAGCAGTTTAGGCCAGCCCCAGCATTTT

j_call: TRBJ1-2
v_call: TRBV7-3
clone_size: .
d_call: .
cdr3_aa: CASSPQGSAGYYGYTF
cdr3_nt: TGTGCCAGCAGCCCGCAGGGGTCCGCGGGCTACTATGGCTACACCTTC

j_call: TRBJ2-6
v_call: TRBV27
clone_size: .
d_call: .
cdr3_aa: CASRQSGANVLTF
cdr3_nt: TGTGCCAGCAGACAATCTGGGGCCAACGTCCTGACTTTC

j_call: TRBJ2-7
v_call: TRBV6-5
clone_size: .
d_call: .
cdr3_aa: CASKAGSYEQYF
cdr3_nt: TGTGCCAGTAAGGCAGGCTCCTACGAGCAGTACTTC

j_call: TRBJ2-7
v_call: TRBV4-1
clone_size: .
d_call: .
cdr3_aa: CASSQVEGFSYEQYF
cdr3_nt: TGCGCCAGCAGCCAGGTGGAGGGTTTCTCCTACGAGCAGTACTTC

j_call: TRBJ2-1
v_call: TRBV27
clone_size: .
d_call: TRBD2
cdr3_aa: CASSLGLDTPGEQFF
cdr3_nt: TGTGCCAGCAGTCTAGGACTAGACACCCCTGGTGAGCAGTTCTTC

j_call: TRBJ1-1
v_call: TRBV4-1
clone_size: .
d_call: .
cdr3_aa: CASSLLDLIREKATAFF
cdr3_nt: TGCGCCAGCAGCCTATTAGATCTGATCAGGGAAAAGGCGACAGCTTTCTTT

j_call: TRBJ1-4
v_call: TRBV6-6
clone_size: .
d_call: .
cdr3_aa: CASQGATNEKLFF
cdr3_nt: TGTGCCAGTCAGGGTGCAACTAATGAAAAACTGTTTTTT

j_call: TRBJ2-1
v_call: TRBV29-1
clone_size: .
d_call: .
cdr3_aa: CSVAAGANEQFF
cdr3_nt: TGCAGCGTTGCGGCAGGGGCCAATGAGCAGTTCTTC

j_call: TRBJ1-1
v_call: TRBV29-1
clone_size: .
d_call: TRBD1
cdr3_aa: CSVERGLGGEAFF
cdr3_nt: TGCAGCGTTGAAAGGGGGCTAGGTGGTGAAGCTTTCTTT